The TCR beta chain under discussion was sequenced for a study of Ad26.COV2.S vaccination and SARS-CoV-2 variants (dated by TCRdb to the early 2020s). Regarding the study in general: Vaccine-arm donors were drawn from COV1001, a multicentre, randomized, double-blind, placebo-controlled phase I-IIa trial of Ad26.COV2.S in healthy adults. Investigators did not know the trial group allocation while performing experiments and assessing outcomes. Dosing of Ad26.COV2.S was intramuscular, at either 5x10^10 or 1x10^11 viral particles, delivered as one shot or as two shots spaced 56 days apart. Trial participants were randomized into five groups of five, in which low-dose or high-dose Ad26.COV2.S was given once or twice, or placebo was given on both occasions. The TCR-sequenced set comprised around 30 samples: some 20 Ad26.COV2.S vaccine recipients, 5 placebo recipients and 8 SARS-CoV-2 convalescent individuals. TCRbeta repertoire sequencing was used to assess the specificity and breadth of SARS-CoV-2-reactive T cell receptors after Ad26.COV2.S vaccination.

The immunoSEQ Assay was the method used to sequence TCRbeta CDR3 regions. After extraction, genomic DNA underwent amplification by bias-controlled multiplex PCR, followed by high-throughput sequencing. The original methods were these. Collapsing and filtering of sequences were performed to quantify the absolute abundance of each unique TCRbeta CDR3 region. T cell fraction was estimated by normalizing TCRbeta template counts to usable DNA, which was measured by amplifying reference genes present in all nucleated cells. Repertoire TCRs were annotated as SARS-CoV-2-specific by exact matching of V gene, CDR3 amino acid sequence and J gene to a known reactive TCR set. The reference SARS-CoV-2 TCR set came from MIRA and was filtered for enrichment in COVID-19-positive ImmuneCODE repertoires, removing public or cross-reactive TCRs. Using the MIRA antigens, annotated TCRs were further analysed by specific ORF or by position within an ORF. Breadth was defined as the number of annotated unique rearrangements divided by the total number of unique productive rearrangements, and depth was defined as the summed frequency of the annotated unique rearrangements. Two-sided Wilcoxon rank-sum tests were applied when comparing TCR breadth between groups. TCRdb mirrors the immuneACCESS table, restricted to in-frame sequences. Some clones are absent from its copies; in checked studies, under half trace to an unresolved V gene, and the reason for the others is unknown. The DNA was the basis for D and trimming; V, J and clone size are from that table. The sample records around 340,000 clones, roughly 91% of which are singletons. The ten top clones hold around 5.3% of the sample.

General findings and caveats noted by the study authors: Vaccine and placebo recipients had similar non-spike TCR breadth, a finding consistent with the vaccine containing only spike. Higher spike-specific TCR breadth was observed in Ad26.COV2.S recipients than in placebo recipients (P = 0.0014). Comparing responses between vaccine doses or regimens was not something the study was powered to do. The authors noted that the TCR breadth and depth analyses may have underestimated total T cell responses. After vaccination, substantial breadth of spike-specific CD8+ and CD4+ T cell responses was reported.

This sample's treatment or condition label indicates: roughly 20 received Ad26.COV2.S at low or high dose, single or two shots; about 5 received placebo; per-sample allocation not given. For vaccine and placebo recipients, repertoires were sequenced using samples collected on day 63 after the first injection. Between 29 July and 7 August 2020, Cohort 1b enrolled 20 to 30 adults aged 18-55 years at one site in Boston, USA. Ad26.COV2.S was a replication-incompetent adenovirus type 26 vector expressing a prefusion-stabilized SARS-CoV-2 spike protein from the original Wuhan strain. On this clone itself: Its antigen is unknown. Compared with germline, one end of the junction differs, possibly owing to a read error.

Measured from the cysteine to the phenylalanine, the CDR3 is 15 residues long. Here the CDR3 DNA is all that survives: 45 bases in frame from base 1. CDR1 GTSNPN and CDR2 SVGIG were looked up in the germline V gene (reference sequence). The clonotype originates from a person between 18 and 59 years old who received the Ad26.COV2.S COVID-19 vaccine or a placebo. This specimen consisted of peripheral blood, obtained in a trial of Ad26.COV2.S vaccine versus placebo. The chain is assembled from TRBV30 and TRBJ1-1; 12 central bases correspond to TRBD1. The nucleotide sequence is given as TGTGCCTGGAGGAGGGACAGGGGGCTGAAAACTGAAGCTTTCTTT. This translates into CAWRRDRGLKTEAFF. Reference TRBV30 and TRBJ1-1 proteins supply the regions before and after the CDR3; the full variable domain is: SQTIHQWPATLVQPVGSPLSLECTVEGTSNPNLYWYRQAAGRGLQLLFYSVGIGQISSEVPQNLSASRPQDRQFILSSKKLLLSDSGFYLCAWRRDRGLKTEAFFGQGTRLTVV.